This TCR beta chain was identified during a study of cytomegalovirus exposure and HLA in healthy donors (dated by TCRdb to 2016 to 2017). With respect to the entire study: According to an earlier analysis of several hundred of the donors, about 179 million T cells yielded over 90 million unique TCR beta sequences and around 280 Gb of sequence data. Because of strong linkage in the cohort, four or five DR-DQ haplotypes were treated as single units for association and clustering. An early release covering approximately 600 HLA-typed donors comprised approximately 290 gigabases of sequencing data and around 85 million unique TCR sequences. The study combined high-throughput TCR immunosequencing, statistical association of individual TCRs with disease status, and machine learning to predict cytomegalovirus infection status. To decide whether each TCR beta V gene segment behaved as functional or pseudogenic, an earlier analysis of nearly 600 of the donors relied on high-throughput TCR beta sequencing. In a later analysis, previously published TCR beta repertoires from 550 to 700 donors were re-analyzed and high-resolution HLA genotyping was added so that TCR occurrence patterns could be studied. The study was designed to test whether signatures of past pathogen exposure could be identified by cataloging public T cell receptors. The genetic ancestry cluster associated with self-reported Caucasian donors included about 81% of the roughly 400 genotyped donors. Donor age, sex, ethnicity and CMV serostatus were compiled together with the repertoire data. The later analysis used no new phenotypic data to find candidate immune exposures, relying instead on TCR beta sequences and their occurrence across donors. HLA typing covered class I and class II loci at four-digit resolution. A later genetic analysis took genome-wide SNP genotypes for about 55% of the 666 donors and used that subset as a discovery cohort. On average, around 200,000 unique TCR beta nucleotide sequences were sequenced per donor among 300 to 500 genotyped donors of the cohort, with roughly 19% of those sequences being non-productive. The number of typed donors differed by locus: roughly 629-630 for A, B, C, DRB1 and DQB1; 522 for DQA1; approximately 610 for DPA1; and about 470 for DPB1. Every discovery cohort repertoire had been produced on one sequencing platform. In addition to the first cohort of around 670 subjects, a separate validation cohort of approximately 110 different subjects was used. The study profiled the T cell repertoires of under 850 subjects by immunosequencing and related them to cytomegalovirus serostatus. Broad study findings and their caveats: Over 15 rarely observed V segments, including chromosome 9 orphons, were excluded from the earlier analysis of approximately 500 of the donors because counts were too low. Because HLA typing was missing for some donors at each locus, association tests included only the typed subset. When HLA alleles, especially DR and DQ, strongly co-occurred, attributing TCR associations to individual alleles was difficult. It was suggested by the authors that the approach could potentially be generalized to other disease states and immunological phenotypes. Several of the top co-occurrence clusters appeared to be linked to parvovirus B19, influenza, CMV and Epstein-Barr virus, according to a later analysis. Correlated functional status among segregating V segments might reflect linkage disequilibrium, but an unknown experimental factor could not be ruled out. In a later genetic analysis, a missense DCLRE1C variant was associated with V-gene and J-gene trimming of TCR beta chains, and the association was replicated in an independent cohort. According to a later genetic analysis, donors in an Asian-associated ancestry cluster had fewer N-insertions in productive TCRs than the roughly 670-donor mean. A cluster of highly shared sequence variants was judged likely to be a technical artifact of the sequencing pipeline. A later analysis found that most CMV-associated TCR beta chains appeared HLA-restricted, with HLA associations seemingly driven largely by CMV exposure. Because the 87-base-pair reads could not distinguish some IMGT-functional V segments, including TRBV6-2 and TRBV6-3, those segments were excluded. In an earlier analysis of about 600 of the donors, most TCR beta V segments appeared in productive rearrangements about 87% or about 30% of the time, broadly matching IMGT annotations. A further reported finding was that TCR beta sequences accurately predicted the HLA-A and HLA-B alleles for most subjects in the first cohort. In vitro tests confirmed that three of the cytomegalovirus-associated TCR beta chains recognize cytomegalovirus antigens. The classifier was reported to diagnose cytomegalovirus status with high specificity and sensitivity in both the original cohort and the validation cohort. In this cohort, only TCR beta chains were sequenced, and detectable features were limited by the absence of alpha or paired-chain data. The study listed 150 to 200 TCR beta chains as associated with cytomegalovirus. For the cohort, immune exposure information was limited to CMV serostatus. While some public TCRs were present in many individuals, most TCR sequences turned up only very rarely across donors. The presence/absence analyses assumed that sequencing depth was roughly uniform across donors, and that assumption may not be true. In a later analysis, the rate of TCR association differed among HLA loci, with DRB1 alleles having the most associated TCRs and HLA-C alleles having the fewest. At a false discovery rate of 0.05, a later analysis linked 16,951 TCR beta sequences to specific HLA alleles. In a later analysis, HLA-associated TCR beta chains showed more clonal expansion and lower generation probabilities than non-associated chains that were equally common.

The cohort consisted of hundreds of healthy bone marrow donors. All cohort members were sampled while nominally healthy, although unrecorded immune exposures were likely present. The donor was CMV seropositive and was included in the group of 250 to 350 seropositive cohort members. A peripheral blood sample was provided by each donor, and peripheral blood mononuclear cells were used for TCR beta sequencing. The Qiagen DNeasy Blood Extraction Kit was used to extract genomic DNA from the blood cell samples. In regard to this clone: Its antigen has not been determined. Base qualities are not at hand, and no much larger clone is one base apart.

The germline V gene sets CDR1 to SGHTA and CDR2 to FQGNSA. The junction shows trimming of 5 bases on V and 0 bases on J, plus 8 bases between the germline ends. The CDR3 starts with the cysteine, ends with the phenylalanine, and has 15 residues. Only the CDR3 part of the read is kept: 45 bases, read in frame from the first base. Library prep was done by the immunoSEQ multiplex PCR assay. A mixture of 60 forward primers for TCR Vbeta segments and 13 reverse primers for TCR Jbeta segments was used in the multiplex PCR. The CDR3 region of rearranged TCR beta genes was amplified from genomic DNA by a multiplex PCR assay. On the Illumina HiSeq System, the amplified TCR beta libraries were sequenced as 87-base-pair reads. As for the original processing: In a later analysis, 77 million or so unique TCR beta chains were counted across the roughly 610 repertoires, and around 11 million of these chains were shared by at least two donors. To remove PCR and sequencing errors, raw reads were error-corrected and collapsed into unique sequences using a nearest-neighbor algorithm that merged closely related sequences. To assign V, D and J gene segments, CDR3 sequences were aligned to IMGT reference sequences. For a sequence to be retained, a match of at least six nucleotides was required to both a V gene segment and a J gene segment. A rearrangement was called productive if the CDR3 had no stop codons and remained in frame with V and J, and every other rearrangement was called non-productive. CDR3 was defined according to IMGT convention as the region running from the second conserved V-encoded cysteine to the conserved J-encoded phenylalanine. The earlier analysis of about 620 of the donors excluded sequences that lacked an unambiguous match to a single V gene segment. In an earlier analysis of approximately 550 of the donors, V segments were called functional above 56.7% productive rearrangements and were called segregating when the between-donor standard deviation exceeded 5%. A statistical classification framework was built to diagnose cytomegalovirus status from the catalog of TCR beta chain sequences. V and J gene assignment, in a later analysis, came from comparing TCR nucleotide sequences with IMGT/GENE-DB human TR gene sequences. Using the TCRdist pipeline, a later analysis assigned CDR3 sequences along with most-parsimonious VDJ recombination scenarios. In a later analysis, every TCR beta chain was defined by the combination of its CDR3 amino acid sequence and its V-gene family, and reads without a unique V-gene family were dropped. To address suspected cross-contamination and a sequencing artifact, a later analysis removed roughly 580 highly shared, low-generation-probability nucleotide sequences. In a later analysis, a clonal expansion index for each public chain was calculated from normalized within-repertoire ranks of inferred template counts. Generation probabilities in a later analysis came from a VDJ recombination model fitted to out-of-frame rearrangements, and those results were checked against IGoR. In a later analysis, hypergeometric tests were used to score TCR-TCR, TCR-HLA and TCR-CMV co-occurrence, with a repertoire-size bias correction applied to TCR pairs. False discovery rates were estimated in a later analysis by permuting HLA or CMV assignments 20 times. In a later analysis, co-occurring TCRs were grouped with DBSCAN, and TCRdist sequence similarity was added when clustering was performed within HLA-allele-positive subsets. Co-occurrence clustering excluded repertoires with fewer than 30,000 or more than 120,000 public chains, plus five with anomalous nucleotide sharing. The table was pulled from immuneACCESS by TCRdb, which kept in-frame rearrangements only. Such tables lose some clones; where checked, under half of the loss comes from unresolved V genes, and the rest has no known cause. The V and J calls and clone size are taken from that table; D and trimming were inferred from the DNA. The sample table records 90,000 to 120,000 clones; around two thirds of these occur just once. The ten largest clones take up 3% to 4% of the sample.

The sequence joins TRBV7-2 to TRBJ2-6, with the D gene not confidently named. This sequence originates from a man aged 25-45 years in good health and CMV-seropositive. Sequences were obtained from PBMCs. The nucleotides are TGTGCCAGCAGCACACAGAGCTCTGGGGCCAACGTCCTGACTTTC. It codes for CASSTQSSGANVLTF.